This paragraph covers one T cell receptor beta chain sequence. The V segment lost 4 bases and the J segment 9 bases; nucleotides outside the gene matches: 7. Per germline, CDR1 MGHRA and CDR2 YSYEKL. This CDR3 has 15 residues. The data derive from a study of cytomegalovirus exposure and HLA in healthy donors. Turning to the study itself: The approximately 120 validation repertoires, a later analysis reported, used the same platform as the approximately 670 repertoires from the first cohort.

Assay used: immunoSEQ multiplex PCR; TCRdb lists only in-frame clones, some missing. The sample carries some 140,000 clones, 85% to 90% recorded once. V usage is TRBV4-1 and J usage is TRBJ2-1, with 12 bases matching TRBD2. This receptor was identified in a woman aged 25 to 45 in good health and CMV-seropositive. Sequenced sample: PBMCs. CDR3 region: CASSLRLAGEGEQFF. CDR3 nucleotide sequence: TGCGCCAGCAGCCTCCGACTAGCGGGGGAGGGTGAGCAGTTCTTC.